The clone carrying this TCR beta chain was picked up one time. Amplification used 60 Vbeta primers and 13 Jbeta primers. The protocol was immunoSEQ multiplex PCR, while the TCRdb copy is restricted to in-frame clones and leaves out a portion. The sample lists 200,000 to 250,000 clones, around four fifths seen once, with 0.58% in the top ten. These data come from a study of cytomegalovirus exposure and HLA in healthy donors. CDR1 and CDR2 (germline): MDHEN, SYDVKM. Germline trimming cut 5 bases from V and 7 bases from J; bases unmatched to any gene: 5. The CDR3 extends over 13 amino acids. The material sequenced was PBMCs. This chain joins TRBV28 and TRBJ1-2; 9 bases fit TRBD1. This receptor was taken from a woman in her thirties or forties in good health and CMV-seronegative. The chain's CDR3 is CASSPDRGSGYTF. The CDR3 DNA reads as TGTGCCAGCAGTCCAGACAGGGGGAGTGGCTACACCTTC.